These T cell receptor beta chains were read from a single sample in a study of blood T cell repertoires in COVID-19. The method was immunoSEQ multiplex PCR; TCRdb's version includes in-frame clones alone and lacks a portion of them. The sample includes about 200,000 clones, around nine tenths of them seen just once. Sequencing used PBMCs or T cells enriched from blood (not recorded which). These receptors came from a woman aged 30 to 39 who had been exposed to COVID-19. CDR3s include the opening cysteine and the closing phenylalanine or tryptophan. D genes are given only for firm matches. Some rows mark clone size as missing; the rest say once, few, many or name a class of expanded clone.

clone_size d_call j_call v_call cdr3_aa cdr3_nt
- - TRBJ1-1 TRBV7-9 CASSLTQGFNTEAFF TGTGCCAGCAGCTTAACACAGGGATTTAACACTGAAGCTTTCTTT
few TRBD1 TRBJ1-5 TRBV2 CASKTGDGQPQHF TGTGCCAGCAAGACAGGGGATGGCCAGCCCCAGCATTTT
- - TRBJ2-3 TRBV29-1 CSAKRDSPDTQYF TGCAGCGCCAAACGAGACAGTCCAGATACGCAGTATTTT
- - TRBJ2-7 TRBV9 CASSEEGATFSEQYF TGTGCCAGCAGCGAGGAGGGGGCAACGTTCAGCGAGCAGTACTTC
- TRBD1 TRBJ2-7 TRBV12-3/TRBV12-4 CASSRTGFYEQYF TGTGCCAGCAGTCGGACAGGATTCTACGAGCAGTACTTC
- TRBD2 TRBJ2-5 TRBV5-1 CASSLVSSGGVQTQYF TGCGCCAGCAGCTTGGTCTCTAGCGGGGGGGTTCAGACCCAGTACTTC
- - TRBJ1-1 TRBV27 CASSLAGVNTEAFF TGTGCCAGCAGTTTAGCGGGGGTGAACACTGAAGCTTTCTTT
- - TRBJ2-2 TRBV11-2 CASSGQTNTGELFF TGTGCCAGCAGTGGACAGACGAACACCGGGGAGCTGTTTTTT
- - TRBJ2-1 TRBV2 CASSSSSTYNEQFF TGTGCCAGCAGCTCTAGTTCCACCTACAATGAGCAGTTCTTC
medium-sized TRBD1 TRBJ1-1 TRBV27 CASSLRGRNTEAFF TGTGCCAGCAGTTTAAGGGGGCGGAACACTGAAGCTTTCTTT
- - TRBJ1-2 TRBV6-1 CASSEGQGRGGYTF TGTGCCAGCAGTGAAGGGCAGGGCAGGGGTGGCTACACCTTC
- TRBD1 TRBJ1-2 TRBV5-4 CASSLQGAYGYTF TGTGCCAGCAGCTTGCAGGGGGCCTATGGCTACACCTTC
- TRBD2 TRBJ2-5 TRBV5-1 CASSLVSSGDETQYF TGCGCCAGCAGCTTGGTTTCAAGCGGGGACGAGACCCAGTACTTC
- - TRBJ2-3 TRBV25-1 CASSDPGLGTDTQYF TGTGCCAGCAGTGACCCAGGGTTGGGCACAGATACGCAGTATTTT
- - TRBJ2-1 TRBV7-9 CASSPLRDEQFF TGTGCCAGCAGCCCCCTTAGAGATGAGCAGTTCTTC
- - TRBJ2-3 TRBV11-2 CASSPRLGATSTDTQYF TGTGCCAGCAGCCCGCGTTTGGGGGCCACTAGCACAGATACGCAGTATTTT
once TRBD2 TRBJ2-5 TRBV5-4 CASSLIAGGPETQYF TGTGCCAGCAGCTTAATAGCGGGGGGGCCGGAGACCCAGTACTTC
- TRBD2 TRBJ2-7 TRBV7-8 CASSLGPTSGGVHEQYF TGTGCCAGCAGCTTAGGCCCTACTAGCGGGGGGGTTCACGAGCAGTACTTC
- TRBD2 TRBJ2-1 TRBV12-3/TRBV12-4 CASSGGQQFF TGTGCCAGCTCGGGGGGACAGCAGTTCTTC
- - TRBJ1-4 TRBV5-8 CASSLAPRGEKLFF TGTGCCAGCAGCTTGGCCCCGCGGGGTGAAAAACTGTTTTTT
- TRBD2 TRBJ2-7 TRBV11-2 CASSLDPTVLGGGARYEQYF TGTGCCAGCAGCTTAGACCCTACCGTACTCGGCGGGGGGGCGCGCTACGAGCAGTACTTC
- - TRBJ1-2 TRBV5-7 CASSRTGTTFNYGYTF TGTGCCAGCAGCAGGACCGGGACAACCTTTAACTATGGCTACACCTTC
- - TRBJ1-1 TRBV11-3 CASSLGWRRDTEAFF TGTGCCAGCAGCTTAGGATGGAGGAGGGACACTGAAGCTTTCTTT
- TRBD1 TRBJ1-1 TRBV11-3 CASSFAEQGVTEAFF TGTGCCAGCAGCTTCGCGGAACAGGGGGTCACTGAAGCTTTCTTT
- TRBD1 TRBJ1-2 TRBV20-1 CSASVQGAYGGYTF TGCAGTGCTAGTGTACAGGGGGCATATGGTGGCTACACCTTC
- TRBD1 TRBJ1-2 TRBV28 CASSPAGTVYGYTF TGTGCCAGCAGCCCAGCAGGGACAGTCTATGGCTACACCTTC
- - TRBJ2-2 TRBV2 CASRGTSNTGELFF TGTGCCAGCAGGGGGACAAGTAACACCGGGGAGCTGTTTTTT
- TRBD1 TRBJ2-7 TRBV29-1 CSVEGTGWEQYF TGCAGCGTTGAAGGGACAGGGTGGGAGCAGTACTTC
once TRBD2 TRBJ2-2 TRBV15 CATSRVVSGGLAGELFF TGTGCCACCAGCAGAGTAGTCAGCGGGGGACTTGCCGGGGAGCTGTTTTTT
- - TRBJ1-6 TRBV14 CASSQDGGLSSPLHF TGTGCCAGCAGCCAAGATGGGGGACTGAGTTCACCCCTCCACTTT
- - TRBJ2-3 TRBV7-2 CASSLGLTQYF TGTGCCAGCAGCTTAGGACTCACGCAGTATTTT
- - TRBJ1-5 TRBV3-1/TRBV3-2 CASSQTGFNQFQHF TGTGCCAGCAGCCAGACAGGTTTCAATCAGTTCCAGCATTTT
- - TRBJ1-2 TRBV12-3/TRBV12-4 CASRTELIYGYTF TGTGCCAGCAGGACAGAGCTCATCTATGGCTACACCTTC
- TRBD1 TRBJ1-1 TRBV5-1 CASSFGQGWTEAFF TGCGCCAGCAGTTTCGGACAGGGGTGGACTGAAGCTTTCTTT
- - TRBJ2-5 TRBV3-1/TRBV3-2 CASSQGLGSLQETQYF TGTGCCAGCAGCCAAGGACTAGGATCCCTCCAAGAGACCCAGTACTTC
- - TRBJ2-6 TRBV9 CASSKTARSGANVLTF TGTGCCAGCAGCAAGACAGCCCGCTCTGGGGCCAACGTCCTGACTTTC
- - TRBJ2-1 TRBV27 CASRLDGSSYNEQFF TGTGCCAGCAGATTAGACGGGAGCTCCTACAATGAGCAGTTCTTC
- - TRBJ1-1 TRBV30 CAFTRQVPEAFF TGTGCCTTCACCCGACAGGTCCCTGAAGCTTTCTTT
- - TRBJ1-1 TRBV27 CASRKTGKNTEAFF TGTGCCAGCAGAAAAACAGGGAAGAACACTGAAGCTTTCTTT
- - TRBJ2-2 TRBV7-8 CASLVGGRTGELFF TGTGCCAGCTTAGTGGGGGGGCGGACCGGGGAGCTGTTTTTT
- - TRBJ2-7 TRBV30 CAWSVGASNYYEQYF TGTGCCTGGAGTGTAGGGGCCAGCAACTACTACGAGCAGTACTTC
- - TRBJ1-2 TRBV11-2 CASSLVTSGPFNGYTF TGTGCCAGCAGCTTAGTAACGAGCGGACCTTTTAATGGCTACACCTTC
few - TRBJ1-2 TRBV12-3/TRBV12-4 CASSLAGARGYTF TGTGCCAGCAGTTTAGCTGGGGCTAGGGGCTACACCTTC
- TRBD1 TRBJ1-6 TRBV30 CAWSVPGQGRNSPLHF TGTGCCTGGAGTGTACCCGGACAGGGGAGAAATTCACCCCTCCACTTT
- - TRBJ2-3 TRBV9 CASSVGKRVSGTDTQYF TGTGCCAGCAGCGTTGGGAAGCGGGTGTCTGGCACAGATACGCAGTATTTT
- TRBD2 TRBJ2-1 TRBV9 CASSVVTSGANEQFF TGTGCCAGCAGCGTAGTAACTAGCGGGGCGAATGAGCAGTTCTTC
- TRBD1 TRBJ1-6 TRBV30 CAWGRDSYNSPLHF TGTGCCTGGGGCAGGGACAGCTATAATTCACCCCTCCACTTT
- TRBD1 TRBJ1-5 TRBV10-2 CASSLGQGTDQPQHF TGCGCCAGTTCCTTGGGACAGGGAACCGATCAGCCCCAGCATTTT
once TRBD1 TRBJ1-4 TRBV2 CATAAGTGDEKLFF TGTGCCACCGCAGCCGGGACAGGGGATGAAAAACTGTTTTTT
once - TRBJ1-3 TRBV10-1 CASSETRGTGNTIYF TGCGCCAGCAGTGAAACCAGGGGAACTGGAAACACCATATATTTT
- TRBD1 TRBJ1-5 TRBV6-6 CASRSRDRGDQPQHF TGTGCCAGCAGGTCCCGGGACAGGGGCGATCAGCCCCAGCATTTT
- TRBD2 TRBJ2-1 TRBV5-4 CATRGLAGGSSYNEQFF TGTGCCACACGGGGACTAGCGGGGGGGAGCTCCTACAATGAGCAGTTCTTC